What follows are 20 T cell receptor beta chains derived from one specimen sequenced in a study of cytomegalovirus exposure and HLA in healthy donors. It was with 60 Vbeta and 13 Jbeta primers that the PCR ran. Libraries were prepared by immunoSEQ multiplex PCR; TCRdb keeps only in-frame clonotypes and omits some of them. The sample consists of some 140,000 clones, about three quarters of them appearing once. Sequencing was done on a sample of PBMCs. These receptors all stem from a woman in her 40s in good health and CMV-seronegative.

The rearrangement joins TRBV6-1 to TRBJ1-1, with TRBD1 as a possible D gene (6 bases). This CDR3 region has 14 residues. V dropped 3 bases and J dropped 3 bases, with 11 bases sitting between them. The germline CDR1 and CDR2 sequences are MNHNS and SASEGT. CDR3 in amino acids: CASSDPGEYTEAFF. In DNA, the CDR3 is TGTGCCAGCAGTGACCCAGGGGAATACACTGAAGCTTTCTTT.

The CDR3 sequence: CASRPWPGLEETQYF. The CDR3 DNA reads TGTGCCAGCAGACCCTGGCCGGGACTAGAAGAGACCCAGTACTTC. The rearrangement uses TRBV6-5 and TRBJ2-5, with 8 bases matching TRBD2. The junction had 9 bases not matched to a gene; V was cut back by 6 bases and J by 3 bases. The CDR3 is made up of 15 amino acids. Germline values: CDR1 MNHEY, CDR2 SVGAGI.

This chain links TRBV2 with TRBJ2-7, with D possibly being TRBD1 (6 bases). Between the trimmed V and J ends, which lost 7 bases and 5 bases, there was a span of 21 bases. From germline, CDR1 is SNHLY and CDR2 FYNNEI. This CDR3 is 15 amino acids long. The CDR3 sequence is CASTIEGRGKDEQYF. The CDR3 nucleotides are TGTGCCAGCACGATAGAGGGCAGGGGTAAGGACGAGCAGTACTTC.

The rearrangement links TRBV5-1 to TRBJ2-5; 8 positions agree with TRBD1. Per germline, CDR1 SGHRS and CDR2 YFSETQ. V lost 0 bases, J lost 5 bases, and 9 bases stayed unmatched. CDR3 size: 16 residues. CDR3 DNA: TGCGCCAGCAGCTTGGGTATCTCAGGGGGCTATGAGACCCAGTACTTC. This encodes CASSLGISGGYETQYF.

V gene TRBV12-5 combines with J gene TRBJ2-3; D perhaps matches TRBD2 (5 bases). Germline CDR1 is LGHNT and CDR2 is FRNRAP. The CDR3 has 14 residues. Trimming removed 5 bases from V and 10 bases from J, with 19 bases in between. Here the CDR3 reads CASGPFEGQSSQYF. The CDR3 coding sequence is TGTGCTAGTGGTCCTTTTGAGGGCCAATCTTCGCAGTATTTT.

V and J are TRBV5-1 and TRBJ2-5; weak D call: TRBD2 (6 bases). Germline CDR1 reads SGHRS; CDR2 reads YFSETQ. The CDR3 sequence is 14 residues long. Trimming stripped 5 bases from V and 5 bases from J, with 16 bases between. CDR3 in DNA: TGCGCCAGCAGACCTATTCTGGAGGGGGAGACCCAGTACTTC. It translates to CASRPILEGETQYF.

The sample holds one count of this clone. The chain recombines TRBV6-1 with TRBJ2-2; 7 bases are a match to TRBD1. The CDR3 runs 14 residues. After removal of 10 bases from V and 4 bases from J, the junction contained 9 bases not matched to a gene. CDR1 and CDR2 from the germline V gene are MNHNS and SASEGT. CDR3 nucleotide sequence: TGTGCCACTAAGCAGGGGGTTGTCACCGGGGAGCTGTTTTTT. Amino acids: CATKQGVVTGELFF.

V gene TRBV4-2 combines with J gene TRBJ1-5; TRBD1 matches at 10 bases. Germline V gene sequence: CDR1 LGHNA, CDR2 YNFKEQ. V gave up 0 bases and J gave up 5 bases; unmatched junction bases: 4. CDR3 length: 16 amino acids. As DNA, the CDR3 is TGTGCCAGCAGCCAAGAGGGGACAGGGGTGGATCAGCCCCAGCATTTT. Translation: CASSQEGTGVDQPQHF.

The genes are TRBV2 and TRBJ2-7; D might be TRBD2 (6 bases). This CDR3 is built from 14 residues. V was shortened by 11 bases and J by 3 bases, with 20 bases between the two germline ends. Germline lookup yields CDR1 SNHLY and CDR2 FYNNEI. The CDR3 coding sequence is TGTGCCGCCTGTTGGCCGGGGGAAAACTACGAGCAGTACTTC. Encoded protein: CAACWPGENYEQYF.

The J gene is TRBJ1-2, the V gene TRBV10-3; no firm D call. CDR1 is ENHRY and CDR2 is SYGVKD in the germline V gene. The V end was cut by 0 bases, the J end by 5 bases, with 13 bases between. The CDR3 has 15 residues. The DNA of the CDR3 is TGTGCCATCAGTGAGTCCGGGGAAGTTGGGTATGGCTACACCTTC. Its protein is CAISESGEVGYGYTF.

The V gene is TRBV5-6, the J gene TRBJ1-6, with TRBD1 identical over 7 bases. This CDR3 contains 17 residues. V lost 2 bases and J lost 1; bases outside the gene matches: 6. Germline CDR1 reads SGHDT; CDR2 reads YYEEEE. This CDR3 is CASSLRRQGSYNSPLHF. The DNA of the CDR3 is TGTGCCAGCAGCTTAAGACGACAGGGATCCTATAATTCACCCCTCCACTTT.

The chain uses TRBV10-2 and TRBJ2-5, with 13 bases aligning to TRBD2. This CDR3 has 14 residues. V was pared by 7 bases and J by 5 bases, with 4 bases of the junction left unmatched. In germline, CDR1 is WSHSY, CDR2 SAAADI. The CDR3 loop reads CASTPGLAGETQYF. Written as DNA, the CDR3 is TGCGCCAGCACGCCGGGACTAGCGGGGGAGACCCAGTACTTC.

This rearrangement joins TRBV2 to TRBJ2-7, with D possibly TRBD1 on 6 matching bases. The CDR3 totals 12 residues. The ends were cut back, 10 bases at V and 0 bases at J, with 10 bases in the middle. The germline gives CDR1 SNHLY, CDR2 FYNNEI. DNA of the CDR3: TGTGCCATCCGGGACACCTCCTACGAGCAGTACTTC. This encodes CAIRDTSYEQYF.

This chain links TRBV27 with TRBJ2-3; D possibly corresponds to TRBD2 (5 bases). Trimming took off 5 bases at V and 2 bases at J, with 17 bases between the two ends. Per germline, CDR1 MNHEY and CDR2 SMNVEV (reference sequence). The CDR3 runs 16 residues. In nucleotides, the CDR3 is TGTGCCAGCAGTCCCAAAAGCGGCGATAACACAGATACGCAGTATTTT. Translating it yields CASSPKSGDNTDTQYF.

This chain joins TRBV2 and TRBJ1-6; 9 bases match TRBD1. In germline, CDR1 is SNHLY, CDR2 FYNNEI. After removal of 3 bases from V and 6 bases from J, the junction contained 3 bases not matched to a gene. CDR3 size: 15 residues. CDR3 DNA sequence: TGTGCCAGCAGTGACCCGACAGGGGGTAATTCACCCCTCCACTTT. Encoded protein: CASSDPTGGNSPLHF.

V usage is TRBV2 and J usage is TRBJ2-7; TRBD2 agrees at 7 bases. The CDR3 extends over 15 amino acids. V was pared by 1 base and J by 6 bases, with 9 bases of the junction left unmatched. Germline CDR1 and CDR2: SNHLY and FYNNEI. The CDR3 DNA sequence: TGTGCCAGCAGTGAAGTAGGCAGGGACTATAGCGAGCAGTACTTC. It specifies CASSEVGRDYSEQYF. The entire variable domain, with the rest obtained from reference TRBV2 and TRBJ2-7, is as follows: EPEVTQTPSHQVTQMGQEVILRCVPISNHLYFYWYRQILGQKVEFLVSFYNNEISEKSEIFDDQFSVERPDGSNFTLKIRSTKLEDSAMYFCASSEVGRDYSEQYFGPGTRLTVT.

This clone has just one count. This sequence joins TRBV18 and TRBJ1-6, with D perhaps matching TRBD1 (5 bases). V lost 6 bases and J 14 bases, leaving 17 bases between the germline ends. CDR3 size: 13 residues. Germline assignment: CDR1 KGHSH and CDR2 LQKENI. The CDR3 DNA is TGTGCCAGCTCCAGGGTATCTCGTTTGACCCTCCACTTT. Translation gives CASSRVSRLTLHF. The full variable domain, completed using reference TRBV18 and TRBJ1-6, is NAGVMQNPRHLVRRRGQEARLRCSPMKGHSHVYWYRQLPEEGLKFMVYLQKENIIDESGMPKERFSAEFPKEGPSILRIQQVVRGDSAAYFCASSRVSRLTLHFGNGTRLTVT.

The gene calls are TRBV7-2 and TRBJ1-2, with D perhaps TRBD1 (5 bases). From germline, CDR1 is SGHTA and CDR2 FQGNSA. V lost 5 bases and J 8 bases, leaving 15 bases between the germline ends. The CDR3 extends over 13 amino acids. The CDR3 DNA is TGTGCCAGCAGCGCCCGGACAAGGCCAGGCTACACCTTC. This codes for CASSARTRPGYTF.

The chain uses TRBV7-9 and TRBJ1-2; the D is unclear. CDR1 and CDR2 from the germline V gene are SEHNR and FQNEAQ (reference sequence). This CDR3 region has 12 residues. V lost 5 bases to trimming and J lost 8 bases, with 12 bases between them. CDR3 in DNA: TGTGCCAGCAGCAACCAAGCGGGGGGCTACACCTTC. This gives the protein CASSNQAGGYTF.

As concerns this clone: This likely traces to a read error, being one base from a far larger clone. V and J are TRBV6-5 and TRBJ2-3; 12 nucleotides match TRBD2. The germline V gene encodes CDR1 MNHEY and CDR2 SVGAGI. There are 15 residues in the CDR3. Trimming at V came to 6 bases and at J to 0 bases, leaving 1 base not matched to a gene. CDR3 sequence: CASRGTSGSTDTQYF. CDR3 DNA sequence: TGTGCCAGCAGGGGGACTAGCGGGAGCACAGATACGCAGTATTTT.